The 7 T cell receptor beta chains given below trace back to one sample, sequenced in a study of blood T cells in healthy people across ages. Primers used in a second PCR of roughly 6 to 12 cycles were a sample-barcoded 5' primer and a J-beta primer mix. TCRdb passed the 5' RACE reads through MiXCR, listing each CDR3 protein once. The sample yields about 760,000 distinct CDR3 sequences, 56% seen once. What was sequenced was blood. These receptors were collected from a middle-aged man in good health.

Points on this clonotype: The junction departs from germline at one end; a sequencing error may be responsible. V usage is TRBV15 and J usage is TRBJ1-6; D is unresolved. CDR3 length: 13 amino acids. CDR1 and CDR2 from the germline V gene are LNHNV and YYDKDF (reference sequence). The CDR3 is CTTSRGTNSPLHF. For the CDR3, the DNA is TGTACCACCAGCAGAGGCACGAATTCACCCCTCCACTTT.

The V and J genes are TRBV3-1 and TRBJ1-2; D is unclear. The CDR3 has 15 residues. CDR1 and CDR2 (germline): LGHDT, YNNKEL (reference sequence). The V end was cut by 1 base, the J end by 4 bases, with 13 bases between. In nucleotides, the CDR3 is TGTGCCAGCAGCCAAGTGTTGGCAGGATCCTATGGCTACACCTTC. This gives the protein CASSQVLAGSYGYTF.

This sequence joins TRBV6-2 or TRBV6-3 and TRBJ1-5; TRBD1 aligns across 7 bases. The CDR3 has 15 amino acids. CDR1 and CDR2 from the germline V gene are MNHEY and SVGEGT. V was clipped by 5 bases and J by 2 bases; unmatched bases: 6. The CDR3 here is CASSRTGDRNQPQHF. For the CDR3, the DNA is TGTGCCAGCAGTAGAACAGGGGATCGCAATCAGCCCCAGCATTTT.

The chain recombines TRBV9 with TRBJ2-1; D is uncertain. There are 13 residues in the CDR3. V lost 2 bases, J lost 7 bases, and 10 bases lay in between. Per germline, CDR1 SGDLS and CDR2 YYNGEE. Here the CDR3 DNA reads TGTGCCAGCAGCGTGTCGGTTAGGAATGAGCAGTTCTTC. It translates to CASSVSVRNEQFF.

J is TRBJ2-4 and V is TRBV7-3; TRBD2 matches at 7 bases. The germline gives CDR1 SGHTA, CDR2 FQGTGA. The CDR3 runs 15 residues. The J segment lost 1 base and the V segment lost 6 bases, leaving 6 bases of the junction unmatched. This chain's CDR3 is CASSPMGGAKNIQYF. In nucleotides, the CDR3 is TGTGCCAGCAGTCCCATGGGGGGGGCCAAAAACATTCAGTACTTC.

This clonotype was counted only a few times. The chain employs TRBV27 and TRBJ2-1; no clear D. CDR1 is MNHEY and CDR2 is SMNVEV in the germline V gene (reference sequence). The CDR3 covers 13 residues. V lost 0 bases, J lost 7 bases, and 7 bases lay in between. As DNA, the CDR3 is TGTGCCAGCAGTTTATCAAGTCGGAATGAGCAGTTCTTC. Translated, it gives CASSLSSRNEQFF.

This chain uses TRBV20-1 with TRBJ2-7, with D possibly being TRBD2 (5 bases). The ends were cut back, 7 bases at V and 5 bases at J, with 18 bases in the middle. CDR3 size: 13 residues. The germline gives CDR1 DFQATT, CDR2 SNEGSKA (reference sequence). The CDR3 protein is CSVLNTGINEQYF. CDR3 bases: TGCAGTGTGCTAAACACGGGAATCAACGAGCAGTACTTC.